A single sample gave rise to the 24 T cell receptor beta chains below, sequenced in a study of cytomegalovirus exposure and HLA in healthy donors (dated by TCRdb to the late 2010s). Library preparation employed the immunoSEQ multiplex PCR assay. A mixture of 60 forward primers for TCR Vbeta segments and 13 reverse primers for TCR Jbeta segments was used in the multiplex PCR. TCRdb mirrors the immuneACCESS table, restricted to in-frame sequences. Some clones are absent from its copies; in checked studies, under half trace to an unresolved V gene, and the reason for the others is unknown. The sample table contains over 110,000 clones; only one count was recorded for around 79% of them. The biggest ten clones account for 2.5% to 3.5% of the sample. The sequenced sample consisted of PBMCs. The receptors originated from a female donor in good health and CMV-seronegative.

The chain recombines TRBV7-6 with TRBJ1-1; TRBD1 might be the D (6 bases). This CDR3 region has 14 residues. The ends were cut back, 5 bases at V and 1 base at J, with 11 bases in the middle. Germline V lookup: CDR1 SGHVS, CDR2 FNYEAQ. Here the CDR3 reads CASSTRDKNTEAFF. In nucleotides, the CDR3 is TGTGCCAGCAGCACTCGGGACAAGAACACTGAAGCTTTCTTT.

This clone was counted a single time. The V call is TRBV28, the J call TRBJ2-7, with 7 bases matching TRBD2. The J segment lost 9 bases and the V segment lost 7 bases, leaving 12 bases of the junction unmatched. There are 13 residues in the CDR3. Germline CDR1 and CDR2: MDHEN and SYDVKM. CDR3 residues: CASTRQARGGQYF. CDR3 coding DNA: TGTGCCAGCACCAGGCAAGCACGCGGGGGGCAGTACTTC.

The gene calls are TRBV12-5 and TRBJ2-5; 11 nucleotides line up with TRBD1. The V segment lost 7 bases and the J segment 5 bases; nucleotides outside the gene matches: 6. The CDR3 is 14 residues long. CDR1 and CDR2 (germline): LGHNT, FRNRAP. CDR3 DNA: TGTGCTAGTGCCTGGGACAGGGGGACGGAGACCCAGTACTTC. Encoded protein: CASAWDRGTETQYF.

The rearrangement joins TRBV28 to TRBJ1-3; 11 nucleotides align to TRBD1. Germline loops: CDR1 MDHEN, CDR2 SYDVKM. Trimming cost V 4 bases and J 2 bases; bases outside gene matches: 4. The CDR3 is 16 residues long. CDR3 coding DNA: TGTGCCAGCAGTTGGACAGGGGGCGCGGCTGGAAACACCATATATTTT. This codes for CASSWTGGAAGNTIYF. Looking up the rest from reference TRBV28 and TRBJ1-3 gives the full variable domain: DVKVTQSSRYLVKRTGEKVFLECVQDMDHENMFWYRQDPGLGLRLIYFSYDVKMKEKGDIPEGYSVSREKKERFSLILESASTNQTSMYLCASSWTGGAAGNTIYFGEGSWLTVV.

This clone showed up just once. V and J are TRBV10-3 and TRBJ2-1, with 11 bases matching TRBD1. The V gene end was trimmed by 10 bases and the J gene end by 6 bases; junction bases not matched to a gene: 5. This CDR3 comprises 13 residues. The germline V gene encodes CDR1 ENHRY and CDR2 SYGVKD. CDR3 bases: TGTGCCACCACCGGGACAGGGGGCAATGAGCAGTTCTTC. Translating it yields CATTGTGGNEQFF.

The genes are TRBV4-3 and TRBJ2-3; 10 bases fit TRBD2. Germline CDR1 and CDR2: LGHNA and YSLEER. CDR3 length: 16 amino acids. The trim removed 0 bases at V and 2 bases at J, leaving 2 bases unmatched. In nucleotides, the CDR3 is TGCGCCAGCAGCCAAGAACTAGCGGGGATCACAGATACGCAGTATTTT. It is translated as CASSQELAGITDTQYF.

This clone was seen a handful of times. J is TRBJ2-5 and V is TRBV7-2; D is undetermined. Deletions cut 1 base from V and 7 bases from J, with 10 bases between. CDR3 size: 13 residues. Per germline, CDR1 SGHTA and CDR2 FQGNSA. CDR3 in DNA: TGTGCCAGCAGCTTAGATTTTACGGGGACCCAGTACTTC. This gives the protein CASSLDFTGTQYF.

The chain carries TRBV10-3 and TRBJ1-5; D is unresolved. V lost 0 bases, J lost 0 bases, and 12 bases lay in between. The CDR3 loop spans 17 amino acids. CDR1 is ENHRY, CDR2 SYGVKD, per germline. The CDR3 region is CAISESPDGVSNQPQHF. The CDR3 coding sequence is TGTGCCATCAGTGAGTCGCCCGACGGGGTTAGCAATCAGCCCCAGCATTTT.

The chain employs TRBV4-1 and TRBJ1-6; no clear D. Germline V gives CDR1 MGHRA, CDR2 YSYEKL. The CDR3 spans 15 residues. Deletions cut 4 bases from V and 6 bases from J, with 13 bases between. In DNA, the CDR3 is TGCGCCAGCAGCCGCCTTCGGGTCTCTAATTCACCCCTCCACTTT. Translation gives CASSRLRVSNSPLHF.

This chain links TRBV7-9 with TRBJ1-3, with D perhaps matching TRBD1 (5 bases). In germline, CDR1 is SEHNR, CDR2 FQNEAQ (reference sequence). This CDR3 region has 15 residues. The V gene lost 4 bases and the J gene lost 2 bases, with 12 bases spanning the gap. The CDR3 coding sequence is TGTGCCAGCAGCTCCCGGACAAATGCTGGAAACACCATATATTTT. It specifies CASSSRTNAGNTIYF.

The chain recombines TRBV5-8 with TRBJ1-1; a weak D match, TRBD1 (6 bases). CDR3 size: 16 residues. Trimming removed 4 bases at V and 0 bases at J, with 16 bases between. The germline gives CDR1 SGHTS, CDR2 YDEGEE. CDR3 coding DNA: TGTGCCAGCAGCCCCTATACAGGGAGCGTGAACACTGAAGCTTTCTTT. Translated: CASSPYTGSVNTEAFF. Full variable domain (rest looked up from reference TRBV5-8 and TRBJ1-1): EAGVTQSPTHLIKTRGQQATLRCSPISGHTSVYWYQQALGLGLQFLLWYDEGEERNRGNFPPRFSGRQFPNYSSELNVNALELEDSALYLCASSPYTGSVNTEAFFGQGTRLTVV.

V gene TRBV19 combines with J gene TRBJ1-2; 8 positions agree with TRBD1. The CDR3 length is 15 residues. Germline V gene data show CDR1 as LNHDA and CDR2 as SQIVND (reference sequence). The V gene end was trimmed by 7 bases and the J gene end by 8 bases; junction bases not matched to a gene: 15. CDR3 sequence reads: CASTFRDRPLYGYTF. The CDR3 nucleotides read TGTGCCAGTACCTTCCGGGACAGGCCCCTCTACGGCTACACCTTC.

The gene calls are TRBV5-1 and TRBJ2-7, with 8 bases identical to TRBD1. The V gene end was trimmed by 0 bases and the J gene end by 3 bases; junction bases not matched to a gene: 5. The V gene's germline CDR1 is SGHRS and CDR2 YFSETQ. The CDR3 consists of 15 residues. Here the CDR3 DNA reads TGCGCCAGCAGCTTGGTCAGGGGGCCCGGCTACGAGCAGTACTTC. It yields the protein CASSLVRGPGYEQYF. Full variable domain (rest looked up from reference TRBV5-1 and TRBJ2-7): KAGVTQTPRYLIKTRGQQVTLSCSPISGHRSVSWYQQTPGQGLQFLFEYFSETQRNKGNFPGRFSGRQFSNSRSEMNVSTLELGDSALYLCASSLVRGPGYEQYFGPGTRLTVT.

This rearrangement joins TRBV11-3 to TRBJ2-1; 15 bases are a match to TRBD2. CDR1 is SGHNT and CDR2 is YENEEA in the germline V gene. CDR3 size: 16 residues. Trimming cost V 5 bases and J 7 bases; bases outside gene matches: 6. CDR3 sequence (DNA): TGTGCCAGCAGCCCGAGGACTAGCGGGAGGGGAAATGAGCAGTTCTTC. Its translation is CASSPRTSGRGNEQFF.

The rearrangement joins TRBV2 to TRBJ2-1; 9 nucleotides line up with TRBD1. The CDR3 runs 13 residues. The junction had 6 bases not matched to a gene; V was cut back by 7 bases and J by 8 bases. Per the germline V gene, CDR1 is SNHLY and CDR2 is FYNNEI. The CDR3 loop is CASIRTGEDEQFF. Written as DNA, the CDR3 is TGTGCCAGCATCAGGACAGGGGAGGATGAGCAGTTCTTC.

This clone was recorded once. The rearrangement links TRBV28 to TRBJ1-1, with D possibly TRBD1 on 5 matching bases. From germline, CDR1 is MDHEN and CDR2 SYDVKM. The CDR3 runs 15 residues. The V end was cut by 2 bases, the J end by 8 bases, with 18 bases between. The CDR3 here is CASSLPFGRGREAFF. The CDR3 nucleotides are TGTGCCAGCAGTTTACCCTTTGGTAGGGGTCGGGAAGCTTTCTTT.

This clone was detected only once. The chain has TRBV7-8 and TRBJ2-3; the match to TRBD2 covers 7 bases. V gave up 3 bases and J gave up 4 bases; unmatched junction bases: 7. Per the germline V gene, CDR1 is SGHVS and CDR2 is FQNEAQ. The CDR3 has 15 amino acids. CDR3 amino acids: CASSFNGRSADTQYF. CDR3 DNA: TGTGCCAGCAGCTTCAACGGGAGGAGCGCAGATACGCAGTATTTT. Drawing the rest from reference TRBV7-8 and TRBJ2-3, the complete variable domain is GAGVSQSPRYKVAKRGQDVALRCDPISGHVSLFWYQQALGQGPEFLTYFQNEAQLDKSGLPSDRFFAERPEGSVSTLKIQRTQQEDSAVYLCASSFNGRSADTQYFGPGTRLTVL.

CDR3 sequence reads: CASSSSPGSSEQYF. The CDR3 DNA reads TGTGCCAGCAGCTCCTCACCGGGGAGTTCCGAGCAGTACTTC. This chain connects TRBV7-2 to TRBJ2-7; D is perhaps TRBD2 (5 bases). The V end was cut by 4 bases, the J end by 6 bases, with 16 bases between. The CDR3 is made up of 14 amino acids. Germline V CDR1 and CDR2: SGHTA, FQGNSA.

This CDR3 is CASSLPGQANNEQFF. The CDR3 DNA is TGTGCCAGCAGCTTACCGGGACAGGCAAACAATGAGCAGTTCTTC. The chain carries TRBV5-5 and TRBJ2-1, with 8 bases that match TRBD1. The CDR3 has 15 amino acids. Germline CDR1 and CDR2: SGHKS and YYEKEE (reference sequence). Losses at the gene ends were 2 bases for V and 5 bases for J; bases not matched to a gene: 6.

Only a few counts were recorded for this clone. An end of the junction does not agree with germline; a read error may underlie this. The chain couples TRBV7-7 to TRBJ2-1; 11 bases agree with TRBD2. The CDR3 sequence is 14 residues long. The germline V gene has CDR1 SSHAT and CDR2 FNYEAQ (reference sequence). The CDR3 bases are TGTGCTAGCAGCCGCGCGGGACTAGCGGCTGAGCAGTTCTTC. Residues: CASSRAGLAAEQFF. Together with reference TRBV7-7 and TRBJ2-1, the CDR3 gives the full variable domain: GAGVSQSPRYKVTKRGQDVTLRCDPISSHATLYWYQQALGQGPEFLTYFNYEAQPDKSGLPSDRFSAERPEGSISTLTIQRTEQRDSAMYRCASSRAGLAAEQFFGPGTRLTVL.

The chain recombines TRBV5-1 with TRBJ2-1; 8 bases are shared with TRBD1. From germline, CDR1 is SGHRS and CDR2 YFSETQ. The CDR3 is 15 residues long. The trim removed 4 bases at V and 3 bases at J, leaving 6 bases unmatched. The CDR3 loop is CASSPTGTGYNEQFF. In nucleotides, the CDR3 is TGCGCCAGCAGCCCCACCGGGACAGGCTACAATGAGCAGTTCTTC.

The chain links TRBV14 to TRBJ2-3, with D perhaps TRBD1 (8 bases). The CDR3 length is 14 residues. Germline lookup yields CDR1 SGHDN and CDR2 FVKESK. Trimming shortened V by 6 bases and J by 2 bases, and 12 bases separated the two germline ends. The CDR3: CASRQGGSTDTQYF. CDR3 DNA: TGTGCCAGCAGACAGGGGGGGTCCACAGATACGCAGTATTTT.

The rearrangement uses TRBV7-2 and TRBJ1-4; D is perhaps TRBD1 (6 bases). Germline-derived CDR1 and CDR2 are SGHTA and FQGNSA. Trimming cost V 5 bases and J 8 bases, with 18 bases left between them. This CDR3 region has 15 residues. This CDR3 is CASSLGGRGREKLFF. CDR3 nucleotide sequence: TGTGCCAGCAGCCTCGGAGGCAGGGGTAGGGAAAAACTGTTTTTT.

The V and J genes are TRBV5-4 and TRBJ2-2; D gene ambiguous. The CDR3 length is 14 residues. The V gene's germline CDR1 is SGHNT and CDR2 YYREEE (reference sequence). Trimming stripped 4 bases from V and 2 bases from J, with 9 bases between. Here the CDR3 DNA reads TGTGCCAGCAGCCCTCGGGTAAACACCGGGGAGCTGTTTTTT. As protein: CASSPRVNTGELFF. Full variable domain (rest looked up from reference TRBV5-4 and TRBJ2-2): ETGVTQSPTHLIKTRGQQVTLRCSSQSGHNTVSWYQQALGQGPQFIFQYYREEENGRGNFPPRFSGLQFPNYSSELNVNALELDDSALYLCASSPRVNTGELFFGEGSRLTVL.